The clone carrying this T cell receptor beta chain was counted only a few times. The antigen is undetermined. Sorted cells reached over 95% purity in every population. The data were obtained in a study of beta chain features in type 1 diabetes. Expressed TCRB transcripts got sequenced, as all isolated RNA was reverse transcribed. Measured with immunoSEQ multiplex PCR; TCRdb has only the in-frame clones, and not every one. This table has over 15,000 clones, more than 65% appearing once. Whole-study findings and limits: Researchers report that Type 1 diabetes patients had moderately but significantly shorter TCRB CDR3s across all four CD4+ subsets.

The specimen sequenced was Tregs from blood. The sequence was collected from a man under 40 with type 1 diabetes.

CDR3 nucleotide sequence: TGTGCCAGCAGCCTACGGACTTCCCAAGAGACCCAGTACTTC. Encoded protein: CASSLRTSQETQYF. The rearrangement joins TRBV11-2 to TRBJ2-5; D possibly corresponds to TRBD2 (5 bases). Trimming took 5 bases from V and 1 from J, leaving 11 bases between them. The CDR3 has 14 residues. Germline CDR1 reads SGHAT; CDR2 reads FQNNGV.